This T cell receptor beta chain was identified in a study of CD8 T cells in ankylosing spondylitis. Library preparation for TCR beta used quantitative 5'-RACE with molecular barcodes. TCRdb re-called the 5' RACE reads through MiXCR, storing one row per CDR3 protein. Here the sample spans some 220,000 distinct CDR3 sequences, 7% to 8% being singletons. Study conclusions and caveats: Reportedly, matched ankylosing spondylitis synovial fluid was significantly enriched for disease-linked clones. Several of the motif variants were reported before in synovial fluid and blood from reactive arthritis. Characteristic of ankylosing spondylitis blood, it appeared, was a TCR beta motif comprising 7 to 9 highly homologous variants.

Germline lookup yields CDR1 SGHRS and CDR2 YFSETQ. The V end lost 3 bases, the J end lost 0 bases, and 13 bases lay between the germline ends. CDR3 length: 15 amino acids. This clonotype was counted ten times or more. Its antigen is unknown. The V call is TRBV5-1, the J call TRBJ2-7; unclear D gene. This TCR was sampled from a male donor with ankylosing spondylitis. Material for sequencing was blood, either unsorted or a sorted T cell fraction (not recorded which). The CDR3 coding sequence is TGCGCCAGCAGCTCACCAGCCACGAGCTCCTACGAGCAGTACTTC. Protein product: CASSSPATSSYEQYF.